The clone carrying this TCR beta chain came up a few times. From the 5' RACE reads, TCRdb called clonotypes with MiXCR, one entry per CDR3 protein. There are tens of thousands of distinct CDR3 sequences in the sample; roughly a fifth occur only once, and less than 5% lies in the top ten. Cells sorted as Tregs were CD4+, CD25+ and CD127-/low. Sequenced input: Tregs sorted from blood. The receptor's source is a female donor with breast cancer.

In nucleotides, the CDR3 is TGCGCCAGCTTTGACACGAAGAGGGGGCCAAACTATGGCTACACCTTC. Translated, it gives CASFDTKRGPNYGYTF. The J gene is TRBJ1-2, the V gene TRBV5-1; TRBD1 agrees at 7 bases. Germline V CDR1 and CDR2: SGHRS, YFSETQ. V lost 7 bases and J lost 2; bases outside the gene matches: 14. The CDR3 covers 16 residues.